Reported below is one TCR beta chain. The data derive from a study of blood T cell repertoires in COVID-19. Overall study: The samples span acute and convalescent COVID-19 from the United States, Italy and Spain. The cDNA or gDNA used as material had been derived from T cells, B-cell-depleted T cells, or PBMCs.

In the authors' methods: How many nucleated cells were present was estimated from reference gene primer amplification. Measured with immunoSEQ multiplex PCR; TCRdb has only the in-frame clones, and not every one. The V and J calls and the clone size are those of that table, but D and trimming were determined from the DNA. The sample includes 95,000 to 100,000 clones, roughly 80% of them seen just once. With 1 base clipped from V and 0 bases from J, the junction kept 5 bases outside the gene matches. This CDR3 has 16 amino acids. The V gene's germline CDR1 is SGHVS and CDR2 FQNEAQ. The source of this sequence is a woman older than 75 with acute or convalescent COVID-19. Sequenced: peripheral blood. V usage is TRBV7-8 and J usage is TRBJ1-1; TRBD1 aligns across 7 bases. The CDR3 nucleotides are TGTGCCAGCAGCTTAGAGGGGGCAGGGATGAACACTGAAGCTTTCTTT. Translated: CASSLEGAGMNTEAFF.